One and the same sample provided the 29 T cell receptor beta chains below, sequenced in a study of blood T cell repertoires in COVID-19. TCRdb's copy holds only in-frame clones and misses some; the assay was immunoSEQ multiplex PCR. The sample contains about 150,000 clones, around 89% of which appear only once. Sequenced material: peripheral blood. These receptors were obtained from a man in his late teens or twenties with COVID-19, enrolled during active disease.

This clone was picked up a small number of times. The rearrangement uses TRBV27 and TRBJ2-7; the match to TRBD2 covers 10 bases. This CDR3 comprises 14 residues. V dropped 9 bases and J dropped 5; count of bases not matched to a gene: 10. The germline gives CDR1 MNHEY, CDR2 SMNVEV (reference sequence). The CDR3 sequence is CASSQREGSDEQYF. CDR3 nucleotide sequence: TGTGCCAGTAGTCAGCGGGAGGGAAGCGACGAGCAGTACTTC.

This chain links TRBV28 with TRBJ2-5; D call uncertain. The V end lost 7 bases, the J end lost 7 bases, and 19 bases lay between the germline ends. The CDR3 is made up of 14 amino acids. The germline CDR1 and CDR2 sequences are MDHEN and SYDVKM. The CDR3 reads CASNNLPQFMTQYF. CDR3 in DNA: TGTGCCAGCAACAACCTCCCGCAGTTTATGACCCAGTACTTC.

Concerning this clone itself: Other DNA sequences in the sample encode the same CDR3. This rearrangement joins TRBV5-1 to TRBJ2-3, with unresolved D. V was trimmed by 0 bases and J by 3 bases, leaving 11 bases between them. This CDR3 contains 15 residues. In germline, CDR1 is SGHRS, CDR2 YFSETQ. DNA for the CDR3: TGCGCCAGCAGCTTGGAATTTCCGGGTACAGATACGCAGTATTTT. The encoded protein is CASSLEFPGTDTQYF. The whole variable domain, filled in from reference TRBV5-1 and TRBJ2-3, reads KAGVTQTPRYLIKTRGQQVTLSCSPISGHRSVSWYQQTPGQGLQFLFEYFSETQRNKGNFPGRFSGRQFSNSRSEMNVSTLELGDSALYLCASSLEFPGTDTQYFGPGTRLTVL.

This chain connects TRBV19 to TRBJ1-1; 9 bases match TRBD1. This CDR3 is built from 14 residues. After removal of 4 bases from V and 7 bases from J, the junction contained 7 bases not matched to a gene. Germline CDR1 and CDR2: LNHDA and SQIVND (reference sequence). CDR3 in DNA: TGTGCCAGTAGTAAAACAGGGGGCGCGGATGAAGCTTTCTTT. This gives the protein CASSKTGGADEAFF.

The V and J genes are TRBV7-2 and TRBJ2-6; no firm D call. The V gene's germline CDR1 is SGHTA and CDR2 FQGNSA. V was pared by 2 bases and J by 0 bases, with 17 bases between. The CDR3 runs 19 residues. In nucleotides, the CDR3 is TGTGCCAGCAGCTTAATAGTTTCCCCGGTCCTCTCTGGGGCCAACGTCCTGACTTTC. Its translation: CASSLIVSPVLSGANVLTF.

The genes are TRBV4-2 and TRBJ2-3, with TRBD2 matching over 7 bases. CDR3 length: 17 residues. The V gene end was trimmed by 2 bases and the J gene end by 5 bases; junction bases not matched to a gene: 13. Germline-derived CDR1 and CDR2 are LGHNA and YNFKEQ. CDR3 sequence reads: CASSQWPSGTAGDTQYF. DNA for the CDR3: TGTGCCAGCAGCCAATGGCCCAGCGGGACCGCGGGAGATACGCAGTATTTT.

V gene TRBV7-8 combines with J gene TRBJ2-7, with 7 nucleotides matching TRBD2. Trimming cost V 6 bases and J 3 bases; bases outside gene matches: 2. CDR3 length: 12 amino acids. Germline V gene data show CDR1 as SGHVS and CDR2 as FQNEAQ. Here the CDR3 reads CASRGGFYEQYF. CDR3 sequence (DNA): TGTGCCAGCAGGGGGGGGTTCTACGAGCAGTACTTC.

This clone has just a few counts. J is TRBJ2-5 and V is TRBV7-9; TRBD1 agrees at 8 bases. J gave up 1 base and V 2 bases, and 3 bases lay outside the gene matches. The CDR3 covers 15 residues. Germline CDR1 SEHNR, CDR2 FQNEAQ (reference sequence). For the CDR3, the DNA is TGTGCCAGCAGCTTAAGGGGGACAGGCCAAGAGACCCAGTACTTC. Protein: CASSLRGTGQETQYF.

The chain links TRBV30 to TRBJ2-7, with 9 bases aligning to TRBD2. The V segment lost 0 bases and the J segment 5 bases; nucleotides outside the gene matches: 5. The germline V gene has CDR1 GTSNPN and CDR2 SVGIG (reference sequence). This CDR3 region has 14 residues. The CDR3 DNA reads TGTGCCTGGAGTGTCACTAGCGGGTCAAACGAGCAGTACTTC. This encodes CAWSVTSGSNEQYF.

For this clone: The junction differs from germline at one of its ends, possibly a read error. The CDR3 DNA reads TGTGCTAGCAGCCTTTCTTTGGCGGGATACTACAATGAGCAGTTCTTC. Amino acid sequence: CASSLSLAGYYNEQFF. This sequence joins TRBV7-7 and TRBJ2-1, with D tentatively TRBD2 (6 bases). The length of the CDR3 is 16 residues. CDR1 is SSHAT and CDR2 is FNYEAQ in the germline V gene (reference sequence).

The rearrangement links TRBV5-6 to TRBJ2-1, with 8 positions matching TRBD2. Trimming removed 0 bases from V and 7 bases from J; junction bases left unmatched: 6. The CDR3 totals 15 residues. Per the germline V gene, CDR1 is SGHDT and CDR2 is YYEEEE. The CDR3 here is CASSLVGGRNNEQFF. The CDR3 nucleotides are TGTGCCAGCAGCTTGGTAGGCGGGAGGAATAATGAGCAGTTCTTC.

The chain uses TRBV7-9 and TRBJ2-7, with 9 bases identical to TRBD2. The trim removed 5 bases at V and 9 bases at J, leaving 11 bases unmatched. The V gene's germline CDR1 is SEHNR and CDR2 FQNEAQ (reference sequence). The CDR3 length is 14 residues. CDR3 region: CASSPNIAGEGQYF. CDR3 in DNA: TGTGCCAGCAGCCCAAATATAGCGGGAGAGGGGCAGTACTTC.

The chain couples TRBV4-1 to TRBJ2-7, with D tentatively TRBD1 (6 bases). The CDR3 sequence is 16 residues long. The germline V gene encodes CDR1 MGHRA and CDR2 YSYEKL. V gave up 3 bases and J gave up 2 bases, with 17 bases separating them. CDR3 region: CASSQAPTGGTYEQYF. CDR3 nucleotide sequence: TGCGCCAGCAGCCAGGCTCCGACAGGCGGTACCTACGAGCAGTACTTC.

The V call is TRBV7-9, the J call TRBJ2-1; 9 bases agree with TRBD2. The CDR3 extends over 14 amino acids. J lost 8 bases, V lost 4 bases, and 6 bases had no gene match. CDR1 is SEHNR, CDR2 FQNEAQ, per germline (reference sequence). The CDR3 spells CASSWREGRDEQFF. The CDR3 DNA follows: TGTGCCAGCAGCTGGCGGGAGGGGAGGGATGAGCAGTTCTTC.

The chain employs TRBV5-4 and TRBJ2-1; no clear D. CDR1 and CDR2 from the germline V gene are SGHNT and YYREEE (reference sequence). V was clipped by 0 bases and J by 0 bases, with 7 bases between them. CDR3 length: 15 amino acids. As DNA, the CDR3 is TGTGCCAGCAGCTTGGACCGGGTCTCCTACAATGAGCAGTTCTTC. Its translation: CASSLDRVSYNEQFF. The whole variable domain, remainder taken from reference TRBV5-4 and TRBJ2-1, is ETGVTQSPTHLIKTRGQQVTLRCSSQSGHNTVSWYQQALGQGPQFIFQYYREEENGRGNFPPRFSGLQFPNYSSELNVNALELDDSALYLCASSLDRVSYNEQFFGPGTRLTVL.

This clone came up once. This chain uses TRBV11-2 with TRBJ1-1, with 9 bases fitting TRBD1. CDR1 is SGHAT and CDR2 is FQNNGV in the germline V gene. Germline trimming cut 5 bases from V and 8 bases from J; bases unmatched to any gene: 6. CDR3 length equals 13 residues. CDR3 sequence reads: CASSPGTGQEAFF. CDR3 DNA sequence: TGTGCCAGCAGCCCCGGGACAGGGCAAGAAGCTTTCTTT. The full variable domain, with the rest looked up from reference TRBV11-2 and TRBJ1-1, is EAGVAQSPRYKIIEKRQSVAFWCNPISGHATLYWYQQILGQGPKLLIQFQNNGVVDDSQLPKDRFSAERLKGVDSTLKIQPAKLEDSAVYLCASSPGTGQEAFFGQGTRLTVV.

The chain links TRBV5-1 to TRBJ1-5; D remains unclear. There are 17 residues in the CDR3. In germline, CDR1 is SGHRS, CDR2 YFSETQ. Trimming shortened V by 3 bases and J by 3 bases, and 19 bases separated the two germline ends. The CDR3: CASSSLWITGYNQPQHF. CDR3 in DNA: TGCGCCAGCAGCTCCCTGTGGATTACGGGGTACAATCAGCCCCAGCATTTT.

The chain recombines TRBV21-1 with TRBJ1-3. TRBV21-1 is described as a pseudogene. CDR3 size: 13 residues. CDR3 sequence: CASSNPRGNTIYF. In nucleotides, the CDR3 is TGTGCCAGCAGCAACCCTCGTGGAAACACCATATATTTT.

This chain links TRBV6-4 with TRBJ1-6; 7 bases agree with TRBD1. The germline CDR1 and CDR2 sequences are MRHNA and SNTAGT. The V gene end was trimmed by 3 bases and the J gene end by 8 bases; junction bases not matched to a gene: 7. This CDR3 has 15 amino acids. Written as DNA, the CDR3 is TGTGCCAGCAGTGAAACAGGGGATGGGGATTCACCCCTCCACTTT. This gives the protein CASSETGDGDSPLHF.

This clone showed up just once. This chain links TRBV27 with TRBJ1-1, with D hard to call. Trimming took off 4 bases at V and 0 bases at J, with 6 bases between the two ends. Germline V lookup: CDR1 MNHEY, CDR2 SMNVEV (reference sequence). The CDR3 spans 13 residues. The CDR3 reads CASSSRMNTEAFF. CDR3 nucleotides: TGTGCCAGCAGTTCGAGGATGAACACTGAAGCTTTCTTT.

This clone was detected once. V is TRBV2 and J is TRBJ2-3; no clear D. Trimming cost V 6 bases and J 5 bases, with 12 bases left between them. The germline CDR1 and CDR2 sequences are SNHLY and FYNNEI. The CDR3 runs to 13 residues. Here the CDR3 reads CASRADYRDTQYF. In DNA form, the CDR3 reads TGTGCCAGCAGGGCTGATTACCGAGATACGCAGTATTTT.

DNA of the CDR3: TGTGCCAGCACCCTGACAGGGCGATACGAGCAGTACTTC. The encoded protein is CASTLTGRYEQYF. The rearrangement joins TRBV5-6 to TRBJ2-7; 7 bases line up with TRBD1. V lost 6 bases to trimming and J lost 4 bases; unmatched junction nucleotides: 7. The CDR3 is 13 amino acids. Germline V gene data show CDR1 as SGHDT and CDR2 as YYEEEE.

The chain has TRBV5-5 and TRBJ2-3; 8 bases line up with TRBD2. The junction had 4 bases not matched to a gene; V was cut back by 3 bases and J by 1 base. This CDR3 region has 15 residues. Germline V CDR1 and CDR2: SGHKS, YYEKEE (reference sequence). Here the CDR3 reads CASSSWTSRTDTQYF. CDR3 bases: TGTGCCAGCAGCTCCTGGACTAGCCGCACAGATACGCAGTATTTT.

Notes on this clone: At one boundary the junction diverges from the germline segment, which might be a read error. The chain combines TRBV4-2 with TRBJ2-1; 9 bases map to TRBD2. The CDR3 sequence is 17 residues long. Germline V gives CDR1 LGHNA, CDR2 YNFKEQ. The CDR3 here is CASSRHHGTSSDNEQFF. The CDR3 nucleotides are TGTGCCAGCAGCCGGCACCACGGGACTAGCTCCGACAATGAGCAGTTCTTC.

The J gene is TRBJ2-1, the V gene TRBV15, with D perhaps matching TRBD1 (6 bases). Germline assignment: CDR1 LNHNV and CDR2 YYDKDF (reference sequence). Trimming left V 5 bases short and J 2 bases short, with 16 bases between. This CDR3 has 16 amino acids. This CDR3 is CATSGQTGGPYNEQFF. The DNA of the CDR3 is TGTGCCACCAGCGGCCAGACAGGCGGCCCCTACAATGAGCAGTTCTTC.

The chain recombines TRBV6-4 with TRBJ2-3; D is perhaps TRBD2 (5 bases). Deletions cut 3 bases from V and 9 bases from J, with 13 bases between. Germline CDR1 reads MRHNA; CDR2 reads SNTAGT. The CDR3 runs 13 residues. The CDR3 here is CASSEIGSGTQYF. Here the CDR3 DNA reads TGTGCCAGCAGTGAGATAGGGAGCGGAACGCAGTATTTT.

The CDR3 nucleotides are TGTGCCAGTAGTATAGGGACTGCTAACAATGAGCAGTTCTTC. Translating it yields CASSIGTANNEQFF. V gene TRBV19 combines with J gene TRBJ2-1; tentatively, D is TRBD2 (5 bases). CDR1 is LNHDA, CDR2 SQIVND, per germline (reference sequence). The germline V and J ends were trimmed by 1 base and 5 bases, with 9 bases remaining between them. The CDR3 totals 14 residues. Full variable domain (outside the CDR3, taken from reference TRBV19 and TRBJ2-1): DGGITQSPKYLFRKEGQNVTLSCEQNLNHDAMYWYRQDPGQGLRLIYYSQIVNDFQKGDIAEGYSVSREKKESFPLTVTSAQKNPTAFYLCASSIGTANNEQFFGPGTRLTVL.

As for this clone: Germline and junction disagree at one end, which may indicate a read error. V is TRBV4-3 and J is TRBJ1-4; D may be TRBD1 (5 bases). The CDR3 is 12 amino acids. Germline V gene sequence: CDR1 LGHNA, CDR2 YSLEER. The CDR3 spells CASSRSGDELLF. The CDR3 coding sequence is TGCGCCAGCAGCCGCTCGGGGGATGAACTGCTTTTT.

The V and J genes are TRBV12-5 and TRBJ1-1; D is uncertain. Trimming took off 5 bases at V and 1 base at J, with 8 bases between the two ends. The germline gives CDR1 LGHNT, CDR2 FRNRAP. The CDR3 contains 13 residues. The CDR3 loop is CASGVTPNTEAFF. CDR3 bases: TGTGCTAGTGGTGTTACACCGAACACTGAAGCTTTCTTT.